The clone carrying this T cell receptor (beta chain) was seen more than once but under ten times. Its target is not known. The data were obtained in a study of T cell responses to AZD1222 COVID-19 vaccine. Regarding the study as a whole: Reports say nearly half of spike-specific TCRs go after unmutated variant regions.

This table comes from immunoSEQ multiplex PCR, and its TCRdb copy is limited to in-frame clones, with some not included. The table has 150,000 to 200,000 clones, 87% seen once. The CDR3 has 12 residues. The germline V gene has CDR1 MDHEN and CDR2 SYDVKM. Trimming shortened V by 7 bases and J by 2 bases, and 9 bases separated the two germline ends. The sample consisted of peripheral blood, taken on day 0 of AZD1222 vaccination. V gene TRBV28 combines with J gene TRBJ2-7, with D perhaps TRBD2 (5 bases). The clonotype comes from an adult in good health. Here the CDR3 DNA reads TGTGCCAGCACCCGGGGAGCCTACGAGCAGTACTTC. Residues: CASTRGAYEQYF.